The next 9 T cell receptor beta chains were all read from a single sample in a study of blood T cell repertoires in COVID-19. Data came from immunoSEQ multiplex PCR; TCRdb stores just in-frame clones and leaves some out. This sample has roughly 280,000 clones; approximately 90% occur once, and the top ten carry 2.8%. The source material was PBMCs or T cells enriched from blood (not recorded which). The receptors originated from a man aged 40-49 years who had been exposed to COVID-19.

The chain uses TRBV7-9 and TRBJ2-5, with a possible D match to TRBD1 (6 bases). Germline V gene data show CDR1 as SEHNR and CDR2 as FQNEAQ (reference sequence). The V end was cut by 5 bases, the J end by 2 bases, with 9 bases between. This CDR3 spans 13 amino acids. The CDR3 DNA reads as TGTGCCAGCAGCGGACAGTTACAAGAGACCCAGTACTTC. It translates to CASSGQLQETQYF.

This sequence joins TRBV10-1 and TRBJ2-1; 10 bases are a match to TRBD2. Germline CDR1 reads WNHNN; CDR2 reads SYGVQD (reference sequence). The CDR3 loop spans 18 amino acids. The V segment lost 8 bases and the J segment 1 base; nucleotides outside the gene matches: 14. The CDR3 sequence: CASHTSGTLGVSYNEQFF. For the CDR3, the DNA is TGCGCCAGCCATACTAGCGGGACCCTAGGGGTTTCCTACAATGAGCAGTTCTTC.

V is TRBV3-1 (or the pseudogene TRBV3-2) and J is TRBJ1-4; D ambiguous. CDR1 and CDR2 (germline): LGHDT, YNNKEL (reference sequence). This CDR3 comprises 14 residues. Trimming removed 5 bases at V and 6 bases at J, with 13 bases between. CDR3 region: CASSDSAEDEKLFF. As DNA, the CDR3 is TGTGCCAGCAGCGATTCGGCAGAGGATGAAAAACTGTTTTTT.

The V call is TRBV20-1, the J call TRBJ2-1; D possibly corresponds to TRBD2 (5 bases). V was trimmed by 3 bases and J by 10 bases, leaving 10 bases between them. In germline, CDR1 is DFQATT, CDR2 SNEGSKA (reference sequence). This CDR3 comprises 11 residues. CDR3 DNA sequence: TGCAGTGCTAGGGTACTAGGGGAGCAGTTCTTC. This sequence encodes CSARVLGEQFF.

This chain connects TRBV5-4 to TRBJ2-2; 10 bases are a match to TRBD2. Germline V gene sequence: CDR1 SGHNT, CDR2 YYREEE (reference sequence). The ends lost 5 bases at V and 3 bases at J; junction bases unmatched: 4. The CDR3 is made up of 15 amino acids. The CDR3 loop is CASSLAGVHTGELFF. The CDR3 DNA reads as TGTGCCAGCAGTCTAGCGGGAGTACACACCGGGGAGCTGTTTTTT.

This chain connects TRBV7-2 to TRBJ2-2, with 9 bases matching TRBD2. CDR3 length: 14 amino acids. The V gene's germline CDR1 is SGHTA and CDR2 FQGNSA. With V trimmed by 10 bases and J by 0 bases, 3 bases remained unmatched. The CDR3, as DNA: TGTGCCATTTCTAGCGGGACGAACACCGGGGAGCTGTTTTTT. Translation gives CAISSGTNTGELFF.

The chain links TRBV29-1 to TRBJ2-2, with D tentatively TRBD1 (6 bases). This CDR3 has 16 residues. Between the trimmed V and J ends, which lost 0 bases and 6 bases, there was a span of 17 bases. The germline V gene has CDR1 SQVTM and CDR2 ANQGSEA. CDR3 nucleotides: TGCAGCGTTGAAGATGTGGGGGCCGGAGCACCCGGGGAGCTGTTTTTT. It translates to CSVEDVGAGAPGELFF.

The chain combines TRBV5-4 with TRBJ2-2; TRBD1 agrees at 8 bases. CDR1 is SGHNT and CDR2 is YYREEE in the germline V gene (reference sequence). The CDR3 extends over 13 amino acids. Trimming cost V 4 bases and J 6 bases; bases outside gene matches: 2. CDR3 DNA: TGTGCCAGCAGCCTGACAGGGGCCGGGGAGCTGTTTTTT. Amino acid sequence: CASSLTGAGELFF.

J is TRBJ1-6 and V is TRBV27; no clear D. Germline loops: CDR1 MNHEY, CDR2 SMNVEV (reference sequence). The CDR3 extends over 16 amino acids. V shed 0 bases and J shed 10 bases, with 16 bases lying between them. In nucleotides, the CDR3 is TGTGCCAGCAGTTTATCGTCACACCCGACAATATCACCCCTCCACTTT. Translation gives CASSLSSHPTISPLHF.